This T cell receptor beta chain was captured in a study of cytomegalovirus exposure and HLA in healthy donors. Study observations and caveats: A list of 150 to 200 TCR beta chains associated with cytomegalovirus was given. Rare TCR sequences predominated, though certain public TCRs were found in many donors.

The germline V and J ends were trimmed by 0 bases and 5 bases, with 14 bases remaining between them. Germline V gives CDR1 SGHVS, CDR2 FQNEAQ. The CDR3 has 15 amino acids. TCRdb keeps only in-frame clones here, not all; method: immunoSEQ multiplex PCR. The sample lists 150,000 to 200,000 clones; around 90% were seen once. A word on this clone: Its antigen is still unknown.

This chain connects TRBV7-8 to TRBJ2-7, with D perhaps matching TRBD2 (7 bases). The clonotype originates from a woman under 30 in good health and CMV-seropositive. Sequencing was performed on PBMCs. The CDR3 loop is CASSLAGGGSHEQYF. The CDR3 nucleotides read TGTGCCAGCAGCTTAGCGGGGGGCGGGAGCCACGAGCAGTACTTC.